The 27 T cell receptor beta chains given below trace back to one sample, sequenced in a study of cytomegalovirus exposure and HLA in healthy donors. The PCR was carried out with 60 Vbeta primers and 13 Jbeta primers. Sequencing was performed with immunoSEQ multiplex PCR; in TCRdb, only in-frame clones are kept and a portion is missing. The sample carries 90,000 to 150,000 clones, about 80% recorded once. The source material was PBMCs. The source is a human donor in good health.

This CDR3 is CASSPSWGQNEQFF. The CDR3 nucleotides read TGTGCCAGCAGCCCCTCGTGGGGGCAAAATGAGCAGTTCTTC. The chain recombines TRBV4-2 with TRBJ2-1, with D perhaps TRBD1 (6 bases). Germline values: CDR1 LGHNA, CDR2 YNFKEQ. The germline V and J ends were trimmed by 4 bases and 7 bases, with 14 bases remaining between them. The CDR3 covers 14 residues.

The genes are TRBV19 and TRBJ2-3; no definite D call. This CDR3 region has 15 residues. Germline CDR1 reads LNHDA; CDR2 reads SQIVND (reference sequence). Trimming shortened V by 0 bases and J by 6 bases, and 13 bases separated the two germline ends. The CDR3 DNA follows: TGTGCCAGTAGTATAGATCCGACATTGCCCGATACGCAGTATTTT. It codes for CASSIDPTLPDTQYF. Filled out from reference TRBV19 and TRBJ2-3, the complete variable domain reads DGGITQSPKYLFRKEGQNVTLSCEQNLNHDAMYWYRQDPGQGLRLIYYSQIVNDFQKGDIAEGYSVSREKKESFPLTVTSAQKNPTAFYLCASSIDPTLPDTQYFGPGTRLTVL.

The chain combines TRBV7-3 with TRBJ2-2; no clear D gene. Germline CDR1 reads SGHTA; CDR2 reads FQGTGA. Trimming pared 5 bases from V and 2 bases from J, leaving 21 bases between. This CDR3 has 18 amino acids. In DNA form, the CDR3 reads TGTGCCAGCAGCCGAACGACGCATAATTGGAGTAACACCGGGGAGCTGTTTTTT. Amino acid sequence: CASSRTTHNWSNTGELFF.

The rearrangement uses TRBV6-6 and TRBJ2-7; TRBD2 is a possible D gene (6 bases). V shed 0 bases and J shed 5 bases, with 8 bases lying between them. This CDR3 region has 13 residues. Germline V CDR1 and CDR2: MNHNY, SVGAGI (reference sequence). The CDR3 nucleotides read TGTGCCAGCAGTTACTCGGAGGGCCACGAGCAGTACTTC. Encoded protein: CASSYSEGHEQYF.

In its sample, this clone was seen once. This sequence joins TRBV4-1 and TRBJ2-3, with D possibly TRBD1 on 5 matching bases. In germline, CDR1 is MGHRA, CDR2 YSYEKL. The CDR3 loop spans 16 amino acids. Between the trimmed V and J ends, which lost 0 bases and 0 bases, there was a span of 10 bases. In nucleotides, the CDR3 is TGCGCCAGCAGCCAAGAAGGGGCCATTAGCACAGATACGCAGTATTTT. It encodes CASSQEGAISTDTQYF.

The V gene is TRBV23-1, the J gene TRBJ2-7; the match to TRBD1 covers 8 bases. TRBV23-1 carries the ORF label, with uncertain function. The ends lost 9 bases at V and 2 bases at J; junction bases unmatched: 3. This CDR3 is 12 amino acids long. Here the CDR3 reads CARTDRAYEQYF. CDR3 bases: TGCGCCAGGACGGACAGGGCCTACGAGCAGTACTTC.

The chain couples TRBV10-1 to TRBJ1-4; tentative D call: TRBD1 (6 bases). The CDR3 runs to 20 residues. Germline V gene sequence: CDR1 WNHNN, CDR2 SYGVQD (reference sequence). V lost 5 bases to trimming and J lost 0 bases, with 25 bases between them. For the CDR3, the DNA is TGCGCCAGCAGTCCTCCGCCACCGGGACATACAGTAGCAACTAATGAAAAACTGTTTTTT. Its protein product is CASSPPPPGHTVATNEKLFF.

The genes are TRBV2 and TRBJ2-1, with a weak D call TRBD2 (7 bases). The V and J ends lost 7 bases and 0 bases respectively, with 10 bases between them. Germline lookup yields CDR1 SNHLY and CDR2 FYNNEI. The CDR3 spans 14 residues. The CDR3 DNA is TGTGCCAGCAAGGGGGACTACTCCTACAATGAGCAGTTCTTC. Encoded protein: CASKGDYSYNEQFF. Filled out from reference TRBV2 and TRBJ2-1, the complete variable domain reads EPEVTQTPSHQVTQMGQEVILRCVPISNHLYFYWYRQILGQKVEFLVSFYNNEISEKSEIFDDQFSVERPDGSNFTLKIRSTKLEDSAMYFCASKGDYSYNEQFFGPGTRLTVL.

The chain links TRBV6-1 to TRBJ2-7; D possibly corresponds to TRBD1 (5 bases). Per germline, CDR1 MNHNS and CDR2 SASEGT. The CDR3 has 14 residues. V was trimmed by 8 bases and J by 0 bases, leaving 14 bases between them. This CDR3 is CASGQGGPSYEQYF. For the CDR3, the DNA is TGTGCCAGCGGACAAGGTGGGCCCTCCTACGAGCAGTACTTC.

This clone was seen more than once but under ten times. The CDR3 spells CAWGHTNTEAFF. CDR3 bases: TGTGCCTGGGGACACACGAACACTGAAGCTTTCTTT. The chain has TRBV30 and TRBJ1-1, with D maybe TRBD1 (5 bases). The germline V and J ends were trimmed by 5 bases and 1 base, with 8 bases remaining between them. The CDR3 has 12 amino acids. CDR1 is GTSNPN, CDR2 SVGIG, per germline (reference sequence).

Only a few counts were recorded for this clone. This chain uses TRBV10-3 with TRBJ1-1; the D gene is possibly TRBD1 (6 bases). The CDR3 is made up of 14 amino acids. The V and J ends lost 0 bases and 7 bases respectively, with 12 bases between them. Germline V lookup: CDR1 ENHRY, CDR2 SYGVKD. CDR3 nucleotides: TGTGCCATCAGTGAGTCGGGACAACTCATTGAAGCTTTCTTT. Protein sequence: CAISESGQLIEAFF.

The chain couples TRBV28 to TRBJ1-1, with unresolved D. Germline CDR1 and CDR2: MDHEN and SYDVKM. CDR3 length equals 11 residues. V lost 10 bases to trimming and J lost 0 bases, with 6 bases between them. CDR3 sequence (DNA): TGTGCCACCTTTATGAACACTGAAGCTTTCTTT. Its translation is CATFMNTEAFF.

V and J are TRBV7-9 and TRBJ1-2, with D possibly TRBD1 on 6 matching bases. CDR3 length equals 12 residues. The germline CDR1 and CDR2 sequences are SEHNR and FQNEAQ (reference sequence). V was cut by 5 bases and J by 4 bases, with 8 bases left in between. CDR3 bases: TGTGCCAGCAGCACAGGGCCCTATGGCTACACCTTC. It translates to CASSTGPYGYTF.

This chain connects TRBV6-5 to TRBJ2-7; possibly TRBD1 for D (5 bases). This CDR3 spans 12 amino acids. The germline V and J ends were trimmed by 11 bases and 3 bases, with 14 bases remaining between them. Germline assignment: CDR1 MNHEY and CDR2 SVGAGI. This chain's CDR3 is CALRRGNYEQYF. CDR3 nucleotides: TGTGCCCTACGAAGGGGAAACTACGAGCAGTACTTC.

The V call is TRBV7-2, the J call TRBJ1-1; D is possibly TRBD1 (5 bases). V lost 2 bases and J 4 bases, leaving 8 bases between the germline ends. Germline V gene sequence: CDR1 SGHTA, CDR2 FQGNSA. The length of the CDR3 is 13 residues. CDR3 sequence: CASSLSRATEAFF. The CDR3 nucleotides read TGTGCCAGCAGCTTATCCAGGGCCACTGAAGCTTTCTTT.

The CDR3 sequence: CATRASGTGRNNQPQHF. CDR3 nucleotide sequence: TGTGCCACCCGAGCCTCCGGGACAGGGAGAAACAATCAGCCCCAGCATTTT. This chain connects TRBV19 to TRBJ1-5; 9 bases are shared with TRBD1. V was clipped by 10 bases and J by 3 bases; unmatched bases: 16. The germline V gene has CDR1 LNHDA and CDR2 SQIVND (reference sequence). The CDR3 contains 17 residues.

This chain links TRBV2 with TRBJ1-6, with TRBD1 matching 8 bases. This CDR3 is built from 15 residues. In germline, CDR1 is SNHLY, CDR2 FYNNEI. The trim removed 2 bases at V and 7 bases at J, leaving 4 bases unmatched. CDR3 sequence (DNA): TGTGCCAGCAGTGAACAGGGGGCTAGGAATTCACCCCTCCACTTT. Amino acid sequence: CASSEQGARNSPLHF.

V and J are TRBV6-1 and TRBJ2-3; TRBD1 matches 9 bases. Germline V gene lookup returns CDR1 MNHNS and CDR2 SASEGT. The CDR3 is made up of 15 amino acids. V gave up 0 bases and J gave up 5 bases; unmatched junction bases: 3. The CDR3 nucleotides are TGTGCCAGCAGTGAAGCCGGGACAGGGATAGATACGCAGTATTTT. This encodes CASSEAGTGIDTQYF.

The count of this clone is one. The V gene is TRBV7-9, the J gene TRBJ2-7; 8 positions match TRBD1. The CDR3 totals 16 residues. J was trimmed by 2 bases and V by 1 base; bases with no gene match: 7. Germline V CDR1 and CDR2: SEHNR, FQNEAQ (reference sequence). The CDR3 loop is CASSLVQGTGPYEQYF. DNA of the CDR3: TGTGCCAGCAGCTTAGTGCAGGGGACAGGACCCTACGAGCAGTACTTC.

The chain couples TRBV29-1 to TRBJ2-3; 8 nucleotides agree with TRBD2. The trim removed 3 bases at V and 0 bases at J, leaving 14 bases unmatched. Germline V gene sequence: CDR1 SQVTM, CDR2 ANQGSEA. This CDR3 has 18 residues. This CDR3 reads CSVEGVGGGKPSTDTQYF. The CDR3 DNA follows: TGCAGCGTTGAGGGGGTCGGGGGGGGTAAGCCTAGCACAGATACGCAGTATTTT.

Concerning this clone: A read error may account for a junction end that differs from germline. The chain has TRBV5-1 and TRBJ1-1; D possibly corresponds to TRBD1 (5 bases). CDR1 and CDR2 (germline): SGHRS, YFSETQ. This CDR3 spans 13 amino acids. CDR3 coding DNA: TGCGCCAGCAGCTTGGAGGGGATCGGCGAAGCTCTCTTT. Translated: CASSLEGIGEALF.

This sequence joins TRBV4-2 and TRBJ2-7; 11 bases match TRBD2. This CDR3 spans 12 amino acids. The trim removed 8 bases at V and 6 bases at J, leaving 3 bases unmatched. CDR1 is LGHNA, CDR2 YNFKEQ, per germline. CDR3 DNA sequence: TGTGCCAGCTCTACTAGCGGGGGCGAGCAGTACTTC. It yields the protein CASSTSGGEQYF.

This chain links TRBV4-3 with TRBJ1-4; a possible D gene is TRBD1 (5 bases). The CDR3 sequence is 15 residues long. V lost 2 bases, J lost 10 bases, and 17 bases lay in between. Germline assignment: CDR1 LGHNA and CDR2 YSLEER. Here the CDR3 DNA reads TGCGCCAGCAGCCAACTAACAACAGGAATTGGAAAACTGTTTTTT. Encoded protein: CASSQLTTGIGKLFF.

The J gene is TRBJ2-2, the V gene TRBV27; D might be TRBD2 (5 bases). The V gene lost 1 base and the J gene lost 0 bases, with 12 bases spanning the gap. Germline lookup yields CDR1 MNHEY and CDR2 SMNVEV (reference sequence). CDR3 size: 17 residues. The CDR3 region is CASSLFGVRANTGELFF. The CDR3 DNA follows: TGTGCCAGCAGTTTATTCGGGGTTCGGGCGAACACCGGGGAGCTGTTTTTT.

This chain uses TRBV5-6 with TRBJ2-7, with TRBD2 as a possible D gene (7 bases). The germline gives CDR1 SGHDT, CDR2 YYEEEE. Trimming removed 1 base from V and 2 bases from J, with 10 bases in between. The CDR3 covers 14 residues. The CDR3 protein is CASSLRGAAYEQYF. The CDR3, as DNA: TGTGCCAGCAGCTTGCGGGGGGCGGCCTACGAGCAGTACTTC.

In regard to this clone: Sequence at one end of the junction differs from germline and may be a read error. This specimen includes other DNA sequences encoding the same CDR3. The chain joins TRBV9 to TRBJ1-1; D is possibly TRBD1 (6 bases). Germline assignment: CDR1 SGDLS and CDR2 YYNGEE. CDR3 size: 14 residues. The CDR3 reads CASSVAGADTEAFF. The CDR3 region has the DNA TGTGCCAGCAGCGTAGCAGGGGCTGACACTGAGGCTTTCTTT.

The V and J genes are TRBV7-9 and TRBJ1-6; D is unclear. Germline V gives CDR1 SEHNR, CDR2 FQNEAQ (reference sequence). V was shortened by 1 base and J by 5 bases, with 12 bases between the two germline ends. This CDR3 spans 16 amino acids. The CDR3: CASSLVFGTNNSPLHF. The CDR3 DNA sequence: TGTGCCAGCAGCTTAGTTTTTGGTACTAATAATTCACCCCTCCACTTT.